The entry below describes one TCR beta chain. V dropped 6 bases and J dropped 5 bases, with 13 bases sitting between them. Germline V gives CDR1 MGHRA, CDR2 YSYEKL. The CDR3 is 13 amino acids. This record belongs to a study of cytomegalovirus exposure and HLA in healthy donors. The PCR had 60 Vbeta and 13 Jbeta primers. Profiling relied on immunoSEQ multiplex PCR, and the TCRdb table lists in-frame clones only, not all of them. The sample shows 95,000 or so clones, approximately 77% of them seen only once. Sequencing input: PBMCs. This receptor was obtained from a woman aged 35 to 49 in good health and CMV-seronegative. The chain combines TRBV4-1 with TRBJ1-2; D gene unclear. In DNA, the CDR3 is TGCGCCAGCAGTCAGGCTACGGGATATGGCTACACCTTC. Translated, it gives CASSQATGYGYTF.